A selection of T cell receptor beta chains follows, all from one sample in a study of blood T cell repertoires in COVID-19. The assay was immunoSEQ multiplex PCR, and TCRdb's table has in-frame clones only and misses some. There are fewer than 450,000 clones in the sample; around 88% occur only once, and around 12% lies in the top ten. The sequenced sample consisted of peripheral blood. The receptors here all came from a woman aged 45-65 years with COVID-19, enrolled during active disease. Both conserved end residues are part of each CDR3. The D gene is left open where the match is weak. A clone size is listed for some rows: how often the clone was seen (once, few, many), or a class if it is expanded.

TRBV18	.	TRBJ2-7	.	TGTGCCAGCTCACCACTCCGGGAATACGAGCAGTACTTC	CASSPLREYEQYF
TRBV27	TRBD2	TRBJ2-3	.	TGTGCCAGCAGACTAGCGGGGGGCCGGGATACGCAGTATTTT	CASRLAGGRDTQYF
TRBV2	.	TRBJ1-2	.	TGTGCCAGCAGTGGCGGGCGCAAAGGTTATGGCTACACCTTC	CASSGGRKGYGYTF
TRBV2	.	TRBJ1-5	.	TGTGCCAGCAGGCCTACAGGATTAAATCAGCCCCAGCATTTT	CASRPTGLNQPQHF
TRBV3-1/TRBV3-2	TRBD1	TRBJ2-7	.	TGTGCCAGCAGCCAGGAACAGGGGTTCCCCTACGAGCAGTACTTC	CASSQEQGFPYEQYF
TRBV30	.	TRBJ1-4	.	TGTGCTTTGTCGGGGGGGTTTAATGAAAAACTGTTTTTT	CALSGGFNEKLFF
TRBV2	TRBD1	TRBJ2-3	.	TGTGCTACAGCTCGGGACAGGGGACAAGATACGCAGTATTTT	CATARDRGQDTQYF
TRBV5-1	.	TRBJ2-5	.	TGCGCCAGCAACCATCAGGAGGGCCAAGAGACCCAGTACTTC	CASNHQEGQETQYF
TRBV2	.	TRBJ1-5	.	TGTGCCAGCCGGTATAGCAATCAGCCCCAGCATTTT	CASRYSNQPQHF
TRBV7-9	.	TRBJ2-1	.	TGTGCCAGCAGTTTACGGGGGACAGCTAACAATGAGCAGTTCTTC	CASSLRGTANNEQFF
TRBV2	TRBD1	TRBJ2-1	few	TGTGCCAGCAGTGTCGAGACAGGGGCCTTTGGGGGTGAGCAGTTCTTC	CASSVETGAFGGEQFF
TRBV11-2	.	TRBJ2-3	.	TGTGCCAGCAAAGCATCGGCAGATACGCAGTATTTT	CASKASADTQYF
TRBV6-5	TRBD2	TRBJ2-2	few	TGTGCCAGCAGTCGACTAGCGCGGAACACCGGGGAGCTGTTTTTT	CASSRLARNTGELFF
TRBV2	.	TRBJ1-1	.	TGTGCCAGCAATTATAAGGGGAAGTACGACACTGAAGCTTTCTTT	CASNYKGKYDTEAFF
TRBV27	TRBD1	TRBJ2-2	.	TGTGCCAGCAGTTTAAGGGGGCCCGGGGAGCTGTTTTTT	CASSLRGPGELFF
TRBV9	.	TRBJ1-1	.	TGTGCCAGCAGCTGGGGGGGCGACACTGAAGCTTTCTTT	CASSWGGDTEAFF
TRBV3-1/TRBV3-2	TRBD1	TRBJ1-4	.	TGTGCCAGCAGCCTGGGACAGGGGAGAAAACTGTTTTTT	CASSLGQGRKLFF
TRBV12-5	.	TRBJ1-1	.	TGTGCTAGTGGACTGGAGGGCACTGAAGCTTTCTTT	CASGLEGTEAFF
TRBV5-6	.	TRBJ1-2	.	TGTGCCAGCAGCTTTGGTGGGAACAGGCGTGGCTATGGCTACACCTTC	CASSFGGNRRGYGYTF
TRBV7-3	.	TRBJ1-4	.	TGTGCCAGCAGCTTTACAGCTAATGAAAAACTGTTTTTT	CASSFTANEKLFF
TRBV7-8	.	TRBJ1-2	.	TGTGCCAGCAGCTACACAACAGACGATGGCTACACCTTC	CASSYTTDDGYTF
TRBV10-3	.	TRBJ2-7	.	TGTGCCATCAGGATAGCTGATTCCTACGAGCAGTACTTC	CAIRIADSYEQYF
TRBV19	TRBD1	TRBJ1-1	.	TGTGCCAGTATGAGAGGGGGCGAGTTTATGAACACTGAAGCTTTCTTT	CASMRGGEFMNTEAFF
TRBV19	TRBD1	TRBJ2-1	.	TGTGCCAGTAGTATACCGGGACAGGGGTACAATGAGCAGTTCTTC	CASSIPGQGYNEQFF
TRBV5-8	TRBD1	TRBJ2-5	.	TGTGCCAGCAGCCAAATCCGGGACAGGGGGCGGGAGACCCAGTACTTC	CASSQIRDRGRETQYF
TRBV19	TRBD2	TRBJ2-5	.	TGTGCCAGTAGTCTGGCGGGGGTTGGCCAAGAGACCCAGTACTTC	CASSLAGVGQETQYF
TRBV5-1	TRBD2	TRBJ2-5	.	TGCGCCAGCAGCTTGGTTTCTAGCGGGGGGGAAGAGACCCAGTACTTC	CASSLVSSGGEETQYF
TRBV5-8	.	TRBJ1-2	.	TGTGCCAGCATCCTGCCTGCGGTGCACTATGGCTACACCTTC	CASILPAVHYGYTF
TRBV5-8	.	TRBJ1-4	.	TGTGCCAGCAGCCCTTCGGGGTACGGGAAGGAAAAACTGTTTTTT	CASSPSGYGKEKLFF
TRBV18	.	TRBJ1-4	.	TGTGCCAGCTCACCACAGAGAACTAATGAAAAACTGTTTTTT	CASSPQRTNEKLFF
TRBV18	.	TRBJ1-6	.	TGTGCCAGCTCACCAGAGATGGGGGGTAGTTCACCCCTCCACTTT	CASSPEMGGSSPLHF